This T cell receptor (beta chain) derives from a study of Ad26.COV2.S vaccination and SARS-CoV-2 variants. Overall study results and limits: Spike-specific TCR breadth was greater in vaccine than placebo recipients.

Treatment defined: some 20 received Ad26.COV2.S at low or high dose, single or two shots; about 5 received placebo; per-sample allocation not given. All samples were drawn on day 63, counting from the first vaccine or placebo injection. An Ad26 vector that expressed Wuhan-strain SARS-CoV-2 spike constituted the vaccine. Concerning this clone itself: The antigen is unknown.

Germline V gene sequence: CDR1 LGHDT, CDR2 YNNKEL (reference sequence). The CDR3 spans 13 residues. V shed 4 bases, J shed 2 bases, and the junction held 2 bases outside the gene matches. Using immunoSEQ multiplex PCR, the repertoire was profiled, and TCRdb retains in-frame clones only, with some absent. The sample has about 420,000 clones, 85% to 90% seen once; the top ten hold 3.6%. This specimen consisted of peripheral blood, obtained in a trial of Ad26.COV2.S vaccine versus placebo. The receptor comes from a person between 18 and 65 years old who received the Ad26.COV2.S COVID-19 vaccine or a placebo. This chain links TRBV3-1 (or the pseudogene TRBV3-2) with TRBJ2-7; 7 nucleotides match TRBD1. The CDR3 bases are TGTGCCAGCAGCCCGGGACAGACCTACGAGCAGTACTTC. Protein: CASSPGQTYEQYF.